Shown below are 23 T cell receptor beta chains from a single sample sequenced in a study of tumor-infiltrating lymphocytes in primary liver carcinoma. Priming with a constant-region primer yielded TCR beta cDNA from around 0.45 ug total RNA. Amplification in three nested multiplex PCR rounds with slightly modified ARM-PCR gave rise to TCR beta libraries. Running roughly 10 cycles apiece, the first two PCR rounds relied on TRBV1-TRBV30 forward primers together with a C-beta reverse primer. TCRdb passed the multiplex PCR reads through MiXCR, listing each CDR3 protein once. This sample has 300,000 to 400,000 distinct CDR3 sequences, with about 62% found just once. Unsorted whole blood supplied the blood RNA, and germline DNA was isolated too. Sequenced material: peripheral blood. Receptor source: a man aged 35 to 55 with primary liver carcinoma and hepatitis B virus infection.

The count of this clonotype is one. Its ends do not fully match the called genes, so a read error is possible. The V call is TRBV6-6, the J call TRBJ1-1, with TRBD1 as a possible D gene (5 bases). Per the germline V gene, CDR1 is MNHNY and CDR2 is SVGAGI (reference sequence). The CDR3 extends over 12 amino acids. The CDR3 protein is CVSSQTDAEAFF. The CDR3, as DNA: TGTGTCAGCAGCCAGACAGACGCTGAAGCTTTCTTT.

The CDR3 region is CAWSRGLYTEAFF. In DNA, the CDR3 is TGTGCCTGGAGCCGGGGTCTCTACACTGAAGCTTTCTTT. This chain connects TRBV30 to TRBJ1-1, with D unresolved. Between the trimmed V and J ends, which lost 3 bases and 3 bases, there was a span of 11 bases. This CDR3 has 13 residues. CDR1 and CDR2 from the germline V gene are GTSNPN and SVGIG (reference sequence).

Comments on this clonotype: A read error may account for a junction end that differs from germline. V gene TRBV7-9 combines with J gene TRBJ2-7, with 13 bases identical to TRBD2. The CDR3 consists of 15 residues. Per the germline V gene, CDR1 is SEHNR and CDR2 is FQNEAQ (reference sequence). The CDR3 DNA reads TGTGCCTGCAGCCGGACTAGCGGGAGTTTCTACGAGCAGTATTTC. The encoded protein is CACSRTSGSFYEQYF.

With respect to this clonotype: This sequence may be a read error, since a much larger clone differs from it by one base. CDR3 protein: CASTFHRGAGETQYF. CDR3 DNA sequence: TGTGCCAGCACTTTCCACAGGGGCGCGGGAGAGACCCAGTACTTC. The chain employs TRBV6-5 and TRBJ2-5, with 7 positions matching TRBD1. CDR3 length equals 15 residues. Trimming removed 7 bases from V and 4 bases from J; junction bases left unmatched: 12. Looked up from germline, CDR1 is MNHEY and CDR2 is SVGAGI.

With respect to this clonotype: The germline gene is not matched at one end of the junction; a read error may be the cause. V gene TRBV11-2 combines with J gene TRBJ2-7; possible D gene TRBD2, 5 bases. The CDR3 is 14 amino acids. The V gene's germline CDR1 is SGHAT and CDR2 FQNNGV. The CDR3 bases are TGTGCCAGCAGCTTGAGGGCCCCTGAAGACGAGCAGTGCTTC. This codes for CASSLRAPEDEQCF.

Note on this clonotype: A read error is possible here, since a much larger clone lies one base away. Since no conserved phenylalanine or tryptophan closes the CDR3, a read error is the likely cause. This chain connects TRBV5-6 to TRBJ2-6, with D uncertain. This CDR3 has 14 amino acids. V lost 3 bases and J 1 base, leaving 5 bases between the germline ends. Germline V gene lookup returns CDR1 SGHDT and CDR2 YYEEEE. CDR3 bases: TGTGCCAGCAGCTATGGGTCTGGGGCCAACGTCCTGACTTGC. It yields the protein CASSYGSGANVLTC.

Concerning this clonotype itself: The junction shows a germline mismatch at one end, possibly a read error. CDR3 DNA: TGTGCCAGCAGTTCCCGACTGCAATCCTACAATGAGCGGTTCTTC. This encodes CASSSRLQSYNERFF. The rearrangement uses TRBV28 and TRBJ2-1; D unclear. The length of the CDR3 is 15 residues. The germline CDR1 and CDR2 sequences are MDHEN and SYDVKM.

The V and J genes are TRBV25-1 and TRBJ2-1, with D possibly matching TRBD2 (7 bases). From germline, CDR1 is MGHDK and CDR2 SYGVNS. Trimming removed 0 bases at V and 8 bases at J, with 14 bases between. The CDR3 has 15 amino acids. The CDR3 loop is CASSEYGGRKDEQFF. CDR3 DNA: TGTGCCAGCAGTGAATACGGGGGGCGGAAGGATGAGCAGTTCTTC.

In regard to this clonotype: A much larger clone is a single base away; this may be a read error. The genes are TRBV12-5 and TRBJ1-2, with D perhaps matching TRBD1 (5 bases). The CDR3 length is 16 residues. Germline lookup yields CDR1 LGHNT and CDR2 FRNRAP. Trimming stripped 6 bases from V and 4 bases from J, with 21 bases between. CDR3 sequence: CASGPSAGVTLYGYTF. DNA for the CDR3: TGTGCTAGTGGACCTTCCGCGGGGGTTACCCTCTATGGCTACACCTTC.

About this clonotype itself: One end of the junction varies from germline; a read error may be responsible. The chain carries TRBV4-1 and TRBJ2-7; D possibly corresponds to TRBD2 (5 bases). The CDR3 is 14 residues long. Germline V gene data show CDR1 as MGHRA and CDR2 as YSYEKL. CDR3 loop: CANSQVAQPGEQYF. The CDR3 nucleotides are TGCGCCAACAGCCAAGTCGCGCAACCGGGGGAGCAGTACTTC.

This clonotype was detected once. CDR3 in DNA: TGTGCCAGCAGCGCACGGGACACTCTCTCCTACGAGCAGTACTTC. It translates to CASSARDTLSYEQYF. The V call is TRBV9, the J call TRBJ2-7, with a tentative D call TRBD1 (6 bases). The CDR3 is 15 amino acids. Trimming shortened V by 3 bases and J by 0 bases, and 13 bases separated the two germline ends. Per the germline V gene, CDR1 is SGDLS and CDR2 is YYNGEE.

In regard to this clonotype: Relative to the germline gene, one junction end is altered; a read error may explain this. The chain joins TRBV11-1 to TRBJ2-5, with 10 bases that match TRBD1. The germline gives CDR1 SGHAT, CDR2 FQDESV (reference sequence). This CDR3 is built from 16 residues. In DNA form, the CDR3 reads TGTGCTAGCAGCCTCTCCGGGACAGGGGATTTAGAGACCCAGTACTTC. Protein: CASSLSGTGDLETQYF.

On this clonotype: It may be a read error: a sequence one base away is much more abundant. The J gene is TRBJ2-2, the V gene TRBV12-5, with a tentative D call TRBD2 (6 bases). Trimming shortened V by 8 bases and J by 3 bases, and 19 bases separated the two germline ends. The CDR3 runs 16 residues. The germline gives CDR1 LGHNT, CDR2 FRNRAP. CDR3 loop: CASTPRGGYDTGELFF. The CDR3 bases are TGTGCTAGTACCCCTAGGGGAGGATATGACACCGGGGAGCTGTTTTTT. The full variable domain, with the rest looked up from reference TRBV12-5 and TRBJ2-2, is DARVTQTPRHKVTEMGQEVTMRCQPILGHNTVFWYRQTMMQGLELLAYFRNRAPLDDSGMPKDRFSAEMPDATLATLKIQPSEPRDSAVYFCASTPRGGYDTGELFFGEGSRLTVL.

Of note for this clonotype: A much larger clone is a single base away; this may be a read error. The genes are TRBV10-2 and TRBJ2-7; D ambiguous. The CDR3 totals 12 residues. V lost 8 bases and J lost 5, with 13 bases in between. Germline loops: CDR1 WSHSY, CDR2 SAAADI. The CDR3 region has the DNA TGCGCCAGCGACGTCCGAGCAAACGAGCAGTACTTC. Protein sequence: CASDVRANEQYF.

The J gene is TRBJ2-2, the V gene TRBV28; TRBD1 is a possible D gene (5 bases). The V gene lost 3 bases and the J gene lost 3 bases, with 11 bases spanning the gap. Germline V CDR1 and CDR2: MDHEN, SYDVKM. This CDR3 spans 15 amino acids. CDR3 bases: TGTGCCAGCAGTTTTGCAGGGTCTTACACCGGGGAGCTGTTTTTT. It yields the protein CASSFAGSYTGELFF.

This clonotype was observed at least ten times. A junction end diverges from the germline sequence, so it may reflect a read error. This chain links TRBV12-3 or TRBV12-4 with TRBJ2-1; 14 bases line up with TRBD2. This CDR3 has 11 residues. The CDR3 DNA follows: TGTGCCAGCAGTTCGACTAGCGGGAGGGTCTTC. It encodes CASSSTSGRVF.

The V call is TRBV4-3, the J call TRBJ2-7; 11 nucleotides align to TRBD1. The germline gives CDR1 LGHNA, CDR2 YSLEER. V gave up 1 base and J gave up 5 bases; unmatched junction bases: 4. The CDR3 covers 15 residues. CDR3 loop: CASSQARTGGNEQYF. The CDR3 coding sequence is TGCGCCAGCAGCCAAGCGAGGACAGGGGGCAACGAGCAGTACTTC.

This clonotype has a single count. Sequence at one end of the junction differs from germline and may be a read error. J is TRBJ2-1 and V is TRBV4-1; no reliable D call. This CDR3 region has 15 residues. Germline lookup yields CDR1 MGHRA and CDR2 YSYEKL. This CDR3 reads CASSQDQVDWNEQFF. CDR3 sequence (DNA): TGCGCCAGCAGTCAAGATCAAGTCGACTGGAATGAGCAGTTCTTC.

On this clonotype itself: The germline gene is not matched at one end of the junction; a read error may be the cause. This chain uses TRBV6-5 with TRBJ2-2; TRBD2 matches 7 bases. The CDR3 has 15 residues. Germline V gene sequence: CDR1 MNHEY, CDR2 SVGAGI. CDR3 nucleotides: TGTGTCAGCAGATACTTGCCTAGCGGACCCGGGGAGCTGTTTTTT. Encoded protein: CVSRYLPSGPGELFF.

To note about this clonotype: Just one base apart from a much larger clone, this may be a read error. The chain's CDR3 is CASSLAGLGANVMTF. The CDR3 DNA is TGTGCCAGCAGCTTGGCGGGACTAGGGGCCAACGTCATGACTTTC. The rearrangement links TRBV5-5 to TRBJ2-6, with TRBD2 identical over 8 bases. The germline CDR1 and CDR2 sequences are SGHKS and YYEKEE (reference sequence). The CDR3 consists of 15 residues.

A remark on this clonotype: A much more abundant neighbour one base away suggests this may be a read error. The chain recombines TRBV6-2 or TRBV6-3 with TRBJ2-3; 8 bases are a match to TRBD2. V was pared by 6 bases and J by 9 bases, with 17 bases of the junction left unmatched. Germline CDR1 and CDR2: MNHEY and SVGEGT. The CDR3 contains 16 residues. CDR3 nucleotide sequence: TGTGCCAGCAGCCACCCTGAGGGAGCGGGAGATATGACGCAGTATTTT. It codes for CASSHPEGAGDMTQYF.

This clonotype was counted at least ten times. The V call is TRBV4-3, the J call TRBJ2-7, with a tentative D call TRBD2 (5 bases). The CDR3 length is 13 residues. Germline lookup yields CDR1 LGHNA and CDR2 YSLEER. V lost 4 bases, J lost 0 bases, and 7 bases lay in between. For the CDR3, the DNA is TGCGCCAGCAGCCGCGGGCACTCCTACGAGCAGTACTTC. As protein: CASSRGHSYEQYF.

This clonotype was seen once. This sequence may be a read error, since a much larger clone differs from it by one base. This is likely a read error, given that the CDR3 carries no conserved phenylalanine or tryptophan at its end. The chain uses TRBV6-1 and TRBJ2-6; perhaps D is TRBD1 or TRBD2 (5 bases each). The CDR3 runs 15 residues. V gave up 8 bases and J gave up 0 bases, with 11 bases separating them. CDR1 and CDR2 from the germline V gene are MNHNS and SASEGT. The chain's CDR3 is CASGGRSSGANVLTS. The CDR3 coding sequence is TGTGCCAGCGGGGGACGGTCCTCTGGGGCCAACGTCCTGACTTCC.